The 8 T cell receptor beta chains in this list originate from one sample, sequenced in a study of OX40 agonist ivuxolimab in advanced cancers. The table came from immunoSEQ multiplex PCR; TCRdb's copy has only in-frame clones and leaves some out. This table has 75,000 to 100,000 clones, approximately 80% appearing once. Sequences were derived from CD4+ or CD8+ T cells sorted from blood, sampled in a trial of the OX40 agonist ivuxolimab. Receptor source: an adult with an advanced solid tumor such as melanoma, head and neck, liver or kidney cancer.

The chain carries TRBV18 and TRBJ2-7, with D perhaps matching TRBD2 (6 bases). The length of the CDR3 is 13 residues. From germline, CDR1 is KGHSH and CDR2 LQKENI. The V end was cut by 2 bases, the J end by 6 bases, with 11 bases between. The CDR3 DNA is TGTGCCAGCTCACCAGGTGGGGGAGGCGAGCAGTACTTC. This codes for CASSPGGGGEQYF.

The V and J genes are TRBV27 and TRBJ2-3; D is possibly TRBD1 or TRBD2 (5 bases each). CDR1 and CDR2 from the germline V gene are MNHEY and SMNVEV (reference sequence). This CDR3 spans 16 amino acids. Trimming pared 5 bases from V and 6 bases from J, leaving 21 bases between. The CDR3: CASSTSVDLGVDTQYF. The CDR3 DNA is TGTGCCAGCAGTACTTCAGTGGACTTGGGGGTGGATACGCAGTATTTT.

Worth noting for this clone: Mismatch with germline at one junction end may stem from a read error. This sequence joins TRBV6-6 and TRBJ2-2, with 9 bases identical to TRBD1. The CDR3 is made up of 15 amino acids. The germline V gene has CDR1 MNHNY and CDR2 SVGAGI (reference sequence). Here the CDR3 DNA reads TGTGCCAGCAAACAGGGGGCAAGTAACACCGGAGAGCTGTTTTTT. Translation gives CASKQGASNTGELFF.

The chain's CDR3 is CALRRGLTGEQFF. The DNA of the CDR3 is TGTGCCCTACGGAGGGGGTTAACGGGTGAGCAGTTCTTC. The rearrangement uses TRBV10-3 and TRBJ2-1; D tentatively fits TRBD1 or TRBD2 (6 bases each). Trimming took off 11 bases at V and 9 bases at J, with 20 bases between the two ends. The CDR3 runs 13 residues. The V gene's germline CDR1 is ENHRY and CDR2 SYGVKD.

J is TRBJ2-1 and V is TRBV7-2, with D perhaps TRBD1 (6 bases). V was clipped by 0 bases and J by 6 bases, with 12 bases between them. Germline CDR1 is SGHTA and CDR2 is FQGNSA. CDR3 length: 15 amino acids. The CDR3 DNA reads TGTGCCAGCAGCTTAGCGGGACAACGGGTCAATGAGCAGTTCTTC. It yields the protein CASSLAGQRVNEQFF.

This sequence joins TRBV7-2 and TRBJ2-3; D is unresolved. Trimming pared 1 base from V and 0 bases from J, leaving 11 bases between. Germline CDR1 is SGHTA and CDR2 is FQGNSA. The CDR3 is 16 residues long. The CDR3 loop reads CASSLGVGTSTDTQYF. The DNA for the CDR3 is TGTGCCAGCAGCTTAGGAGTTGGTACGAGCACAGATACGCAGTATTTT.

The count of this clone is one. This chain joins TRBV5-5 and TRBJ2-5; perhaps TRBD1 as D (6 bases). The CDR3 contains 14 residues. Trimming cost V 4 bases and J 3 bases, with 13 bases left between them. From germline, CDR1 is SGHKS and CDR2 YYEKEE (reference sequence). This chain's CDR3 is CASSRSPGEETQYF. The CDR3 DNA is TGTGCCAGCAGCCGCTCGCCAGGGGAAGAGACCCAGTACTTC.

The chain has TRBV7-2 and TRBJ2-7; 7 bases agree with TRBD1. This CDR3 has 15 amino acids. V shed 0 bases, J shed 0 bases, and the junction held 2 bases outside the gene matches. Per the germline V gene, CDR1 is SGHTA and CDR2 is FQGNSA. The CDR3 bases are TGTGCCAGCAGCTTAGCCTGGACAGGCTCCTACGAGCAGTACTTC. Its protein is CASSLAWTGSYEQYF.